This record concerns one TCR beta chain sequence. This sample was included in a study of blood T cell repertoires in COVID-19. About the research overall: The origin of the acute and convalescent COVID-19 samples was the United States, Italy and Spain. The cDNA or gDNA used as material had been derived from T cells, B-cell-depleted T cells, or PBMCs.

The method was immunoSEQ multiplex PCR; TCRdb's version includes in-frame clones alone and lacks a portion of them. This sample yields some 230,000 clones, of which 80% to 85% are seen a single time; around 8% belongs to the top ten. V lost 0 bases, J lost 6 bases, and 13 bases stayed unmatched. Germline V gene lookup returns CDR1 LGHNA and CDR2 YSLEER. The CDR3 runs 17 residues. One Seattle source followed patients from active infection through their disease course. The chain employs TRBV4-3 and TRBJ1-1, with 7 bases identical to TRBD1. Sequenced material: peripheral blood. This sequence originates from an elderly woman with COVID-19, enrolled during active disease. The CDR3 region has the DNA TGCGCCAGCAGCCAAGATTGGGGAAGACAGGGATTCTCTGAAGCTTTCTTT. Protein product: CASSQDWGRQGFSEAFF.